This T cell receptor (beta chain) was captured by sequencing in a study of cytomegalovirus exposure and HLA in healthy donors (TCRdb year 2017). For the wider study: According to an earlier analysis of 587 of the donors, 150 million to 200 million T cells yielded some 110 million unique TCR beta sequences and around 300 Gb of sequence data. A later genetic analysis used genome-wide SNP genotypes for about 60% of the roughly 700 donors, treating that subset as a discovery cohort. Among under 450 genotyped donors of the cohort, an average of roughly 240,000 unique TCR beta nucleotide sequences were sequenced per donor, 15% to 20% of them non-productive. Typing coverage varied by locus: 629-630 donors for A, B, C, DRB1 and DQB1; more than 500 for DQA1; about 590 for DPA1; 400 to 480 for DPB1. To decide whether each TCR beta V gene segment behaved as functional or pseudogenic, an earlier analysis of some 540 of the donors relied on high-throughput TCR beta sequencing. Donor age, sex, ethnicity and CMV serostatus were collected together with the repertoire data. A later analysis re-examined previously published TCR beta repertoires from 500 to 700 donors and added high-resolution HLA genotyping to investigate patterns of TCR occurrence. Roughly 300 gigabases of sequencing data and some 85 million unique TCR sequences were included in an early release covering 550 to 800 HLA-typed donors. The aim of the study was to test whether cataloging public T cell receptors could identify signatures of past pathogen exposure. Rather than using new phenotypic data, the later analysis identified candidate immune exposures from TCR beta sequences and from how often those sequences occurred across donors. Both class I and class II loci were covered by HLA typing, at four-digit resolution. The study profiled the T cell repertoires of hundreds of subjects by immunosequencing and related them to cytomegalovirus serostatus. To predict cytomegalovirus infection status, the study combined high-throughput TCR immunosequencing, statistical association of individual TCRs with disease status, and machine learning. In addition to the first cohort of 666 subjects, a separate validation cohort of 120 different subjects was used. All discovery cohort repertoires had been generated using a single sequencing platform. About 5 DR-DQ haplotypes were handled as single units for association and clustering, since linkage in the cohort was strong. The genetic ancestry cluster associated with self-reported Caucasian donors included over 80% of the roughly 400 genotyped donors. Broad study findings and their caveats: A later analysis associated about 17,000 TCR beta sequences with specific HLA alleles at a false discovery rate of 0.05. Correlated functional status among segregating V segments might reflect linkage disequilibrium, but an unknown experimental factor could not be ruled out. In vitro tests confirmed that a few of the cytomegalovirus-associated TCR beta chains recognize cytomegalovirus antigens. An association between a missense DCLRE1C variant and V-gene and J-gene trimming of TCR beta chains was found in a later genetic analysis and replicated in an independent cohort. The sequencing pipeline was judged likely to have produced a cluster of highly shared sequence variants as a technical artifact. Broadly in line with IMGT annotations, most TCR beta V segments showed up in productive rearrangements about 87% or about 30% of the time in an earlier analysis of approximately 640 of the donors. According to a later analysis, parvovirus B19, influenza, CMV and Epstein-Barr virus appeared linked to several top co-occurrence clusters. This cohort had only TCR beta chains sequenced, and the lack of alpha or paired-chain data limited which features could be detected. A further reported finding was that TCR beta sequences accurately predicted the HLA-A and HLA-B alleles for most subjects in the first cohort. Assigning TCR associations to individual alleles was difficult when HLA alleles, especially DR and DQ, strongly co-occurred. A later analysis found that HLA-associated TCR beta chains were more clonally expanded and had lower generation probabilities than equally common non-associated chains. Sequencing depth was assumed to be roughly uniform across donors in the presence/absence analyses, though that assumption may not hold. CMV serostatus was the only immune exposure information available for the cohort. In a later analysis, most CMV-associated TCR beta chains were found to appear HLA-restricted, with HLA associations seemingly driven largely by CMV exposure. It was suggested by the authors that the approach could potentially be generalized to other disease states and immunological phenotypes. The earlier analysis of 587 of the donors excluded approximately 15 rarely observed V segments, including chromosome 9 orphons, because counts were too low. Compared with the approximately 710-donor mean, donors in an Asian-associated ancestry cluster had fewer N-insertions in productive TCRs, according to a later genetic analysis. According to a later analysis, TCR association rates differed among HLA loci, with DRB1 alleles showing the most associated TCRs and HLA-C alleles showing the fewest. While some public TCRs were present in many individuals, most TCR sequences turned up only very rarely across donors. Because HLA typing was unavailable for some donors at each locus, only the typed subset was used in association tests. In the study, around 150 TCR beta chains were listed as associated with cytomegalovirus. The classifier was reported to diagnose cytomegalovirus status with high specificity and sensitivity in both the original and validation cohorts.

The cohort consisted of 600 or so healthy bone marrow donors. At the time of sampling, every cohort member was nominally healthy, though immune exposures that went unrecorded were likely present. The donor was CMV seronegative and was included in the group of around 320 seronegative cohort members. Every donor gave a peripheral blood sample, and the peripheral blood mononuclear cells from that sample were used for TCR beta sequencing. The Qiagen DNeasy Blood Extraction Kit was used to extract genomic DNA from the blood cell samples. There are a few counts of this clone. Its binding antigen is unknown. No much larger clone exists at a distance of one base, and base qualities are not known. Library prep was done by the immunoSEQ multiplex PCR assay. The multiplex PCR relied on a mix of 60 forward primers for TCR Vbeta segments and 13 reverse primers for TCR Jbeta segments. The CDR3 region of rearranged TCR beta genes was amplified from genomic DNA with a multiplex PCR assay. Amplified TCR beta libraries were sequenced as 87-base-pair reads on the Illumina HiSeq System. The published analysis was carried out like this. In a later analysis, tens of millions of unique TCR beta chains were counted across the roughly 700 repertoires, and around 10 million of these chains were shared by at least two donors. Raw reads were error-corrected and collapsed into unique sequences with a nearest-neighbor algorithm that merged closely related sequences to remove PCR and sequencing errors. V, D and J gene segments were assigned by aligning CDR3 sequences to IMGT reference sequences. For a sequence to be retained, a match of at least six nucleotides was required to both a V gene segment and a J gene segment. Rearrangements were called productive when the CDR3 lacked stop codons and stayed in frame with V and J; all others were non-productive. CDR3 was defined according to IMGT convention as the region running from the second conserved V-encoded cysteine to the conserved J-encoded phenylalanine. Sequences without an unambiguous match to a single V gene segment were excluded from the earlier analysis of over 500 of the donors. In an earlier analysis of approximately 560 of the donors, a V segment was called functional when productive rearrangements were above 56.7%, and segregating when the standard deviation between donors exceeded 5%. A statistical classification framework was developed to diagnose cytomegalovirus status using the catalog of TCR beta chain sequences. A later analysis assigned V and J genes by comparing TCR nucleotide sequences with IMGT/GENE-DB human TR gene sequences. A later analysis assigned CDR3 sequences and most-parsimonious VDJ recombination scenarios with the TCRdist pipeline. In a later analysis, each TCR beta chain was defined by its CDR3 amino acid sequence together with its V-gene family, and reads without a unique V-gene family were excluded. A later analysis removed several hundred highly shared, low-generation-probability nucleotide sequences to deal with suspected cross-contamination and a sequencing artifact. For each public chain, a later analysis derived a clonal expansion index from normalized ranks of inferred template counts within each repertoire. In a later analysis, generation probabilities were computed using a VDJ recombination model fitted to out-of-frame rearrangements, and the results were checked against IGoR. A later analysis scored TCR-TCR, TCR-HLA and TCR-CMV co-occurrence with hypergeometric tests, applying a repertoire-size bias correction to TCR pairs. To estimate false discovery rates, a later analysis permuted the HLA or CMV assignments 20 times. In a later analysis, co-occurring TCRs were grouped using DBSCAN, and TCRdist sequence similarity was added for clustering within HLA-allele-positive subsets. Co-occurrence clustering excluded repertoires with fewer than 30,000 or more than 120,000 public chains, plus five with anomalous nucleotide sharing. TCRdb re-hosts the immuneACCESS table, in-frame sequences only. Its copies lack some clones; in the studies checked, an unresolved V gene accounts for under half of them, and the cause for the rest is not known. The V and J calls and clone size were taken over from that table, and D and trimming were inferred from the DNA. The sample profile shows some 94,000 clones; around 70% of them were found once. The top ten hold more than 2.5% of the sample.

The sequence came from a man aged 45-60 years in good health and CMV-seronegative. The sequenced material came from PBMCs.

The DNA reads TGTGCCAGCAGCCAAGAACAGGGGGCAAATGGAAACACCATATATTTT. Protein translation: CASSQEQGANGNTIYF. The chain employs TRBV4-2 and TRBJ1-3, with 9 central nucleotides matching TRBD1. V trim: 0 bases; J trim: 3 bases; unmatched bases: 3. Counted from cysteine to phenylalanine, this CDR3 has 16 amino acids. The sequence is cut down to CDR3 DNA, 48 bases in frame from base 1. Taken from the germline V gene, the CDR1 and CDR2 loops are LGHNA and YNFKEQ.